This entry lists 21 T cell receptor beta chains sequenced from one sample in a study of T cells in Graves' hyperthyroidism and ophthalmopathy. What was amplified from RNA transcripts were TCR beta CDR3 regions. In the first-round RT-PCR of the TCR CDR3, the HTBI primer set was used. TCRdb passed the multiplex PCR reads through MiXCR, listing each CDR3 protein once. In the table there are approximately 370,000 distinct CDR3 sequences, about 17% of which are singletons. Sequencing was carried out using blood. The receptors originated from a woman in her twenties or thirties with Graves' hyperthyroidism that later progressed to Graves' ophthalmopathy.

This clonotype was recorded many times. This rearrangement joins TRBV27 to TRBJ2-2, with TRBD1 matching over 9 bases. V shed 6 bases, J shed 2 bases, and the junction held 7 bases outside the gene matches. The CDR3 is made up of 16 amino acids. Germline CDR1 reads MNHEY; CDR2 reads SMNVEV (reference sequence). CDR3 amino acids: CASRRRDRENTGELFF. The CDR3 DNA sequence: TGTGCCAGCAGAAGGAGGGACAGGGAAAACACCGGGGAGCTGTTTTTT.

For this clonotype: This may be a read error, as it is one base from a much larger clone. Because the CDR3 is missing its conserved closing phenylalanine or tryptophan, this is likely a read error. In DNA, the CDR3 is TGTGCCAGCAGTTCCCTCGGGCCCACGGGGGTGGGTCAGCCCCAGCATCTT. This codes for CASSSLGPTGVGQPQHL. The genes are TRBV27 and TRBJ1-5, with a tentative D call TRBD1 (5 bases). CDR1 and CDR2 from the germline V gene are MNHEY and SMNVEV (reference sequence). The CDR3 sequence is 17 residues long. Deletions cut 4 bases from V and 6 bases from J, with 22 bases between.

This chain connects TRBV5-1 to TRBJ2-6; 7 nucleotides align to TRBD1. Germline V gives CDR1 SGHRS, CDR2 YFSETQ. The CDR3 contains 17 residues. J gave up 2 bases and V 4 bases, and 9 bases lay outside the gene matches. In nucleotides, the CDR3 is TGCGCCAGCAGCCTCGGGACAGTGAACCCTGGGGCCAACGTCCTGACTTTC. Amino acids: CASSLGTVNPGANVLTF.

This clonotype was detected ten times or more. V gene TRBV5-8 combines with J gene TRBJ2-5, with 9 positions matching TRBD2. The CDR3 sequence is 16 residues long. V trimming: 0 bases; J trimming: 4 bases; junction bases outside the gene matches: 7. Germline loops: CDR1 SGHTS, CDR2 YDEGEE. In nucleotides, the CDR3 is TGTGCCAGCAGCTTGGCTGCGACTAGCGGAAGAGAGACCCAGTACTTC. It codes for CASSLAATSGRETQYF.

This clonotype was detected ten times or more. V and J are TRBV7-9 and TRBJ1-5, with D tentatively TRBD1 (6 bases). This CDR3 spans 16 amino acids. Trimming shortened V by 2 bases and J by 8 bases, and 19 bases separated the two germline ends. The germline gives CDR1 SEHNR, CDR2 FQNEAQ (reference sequence). CDR3 sequence: CASSLIIGGGEKPQHF. DNA for the CDR3: TGTGCCAGCAGCTTAATCATCGGGGGCGGTGAGAAGCCCCAGCATTTT. Full variable domain (missing parts from reference TRBV7-9 and TRBJ1-5): DTGVSQNPRHKITKRGQNVTFRCDPISEHNRLYWYRQTLGQGPEFLTYFQNEAQLEKSRLLSDRFSAERPKGSFSTLEIQRTEQGDSAMYLCASSLIIGGGEKPQHFGDGTRLSIL.

The table lists this clonotype with many counts. The chain employs TRBV28 and TRBJ1-6; a possible D gene is TRBD1 (6 bases). Per germline, CDR1 MDHEN and CDR2 SYDVKM. Trimming took off 5 bases at V and 4 bases at J, with 12 bases between the two ends. CDR3 size: 15 residues. The CDR3 sequence is CASSAYRDYNSPLHF. The CDR3 DNA is TGTGCCAGCAGTGCGTACAGGGATTATAATTCACCCCTCCACTTT.

In this sample, this clonotype turned up a few times. A much larger clone is a single base away; this may be a read error. The chain employs TRBV2 and TRBJ1-1; D gene ambiguous. The V gene's germline CDR1 is SNHLY and CDR2 FYNNEI. The CDR3 consists of 13 residues. The V end lost 11 bases, the J end lost 1 base, and 14 bases lay between the germline ends. CDR3 in amino acids: CAGTARANTEAFF. The CDR3, as DNA: TGTGCCGGCACGGCTCGAGCGAACACTGAAGCTTTCTTT.

In its sample, this clonotype was seen many times. J is TRBJ2-1 and V is TRBV20-1, with 14 bases fitting TRBD2. Germline V lookup: CDR1 DFQATT, CDR2 SNEGSKA (reference sequence). The CDR3 is made up of 16 amino acids. V was pared by 5 bases and J by 9 bases, with 12 bases of the junction left unmatched. This CDR3 reads CSAYTTSGGAAGEQFF. The CDR3 DNA reads as TGCAGTGCTTATACGACTAGCGGGGGGGCAGCGGGTGAGCAGTTCTTC.

This rearrangement joins TRBV7-2 to TRBJ2-3, with 9 bases matching TRBD1. Germline CDR1 reads SGHTA; CDR2 reads FQGNSA. The CDR3 spans 15 residues. V dropped 6 bases and J dropped 6; count of bases not matched to a gene: 10. The DNA of the CDR3 is TGTGCCAGCAGTGACACAGGGGGCCTGTGGGATACGCAGTATTTT. The encoded protein is CASSDTGGLWDTQYF.

A remark on this clonotype: This may stem from a read error, because a much larger clone lies one nucleotide away. The chain carries TRBV7-2 and TRBJ1-5; D is unclear. The V end lost 4 bases, the J end lost 13 bases, and 20 bases lay between the germline ends. The CDR3 spans 14 residues. CDR1 SGHTA and CDR2 FQGNSA come from the germline V gene. CDR3 bases: TGTGCCAGCAGCTCGAGACTAGTCACAGATGCGCAGCATTTT. This translates into CASSSRLVTDAQHF.

This clonotype has a count of ten or more. The rearrangement joins TRBV30 to TRBJ2-3, with 10 nucleotides matching TRBD1. Germline V gene data show CDR1 as GTSNPN and CDR2 as SVGIG (reference sequence). The CDR3 consists of 15 residues. After removal of 4 bases from V and 2 bases from J, the junction contained 6 bases not matched to a gene. The CDR3 coding sequence is TGTGCCTGGACTCGGGGACAGGGGTCCACAGATACGCAGTATTTT. This encodes CAWTRGQGSTDTQYF.

This clonotype appeared many times. The rearrangement uses TRBV7-9 and TRBJ2-6; tentative D call: TRBD2 (5 bases). CDR1 is SEHNR, CDR2 FQNEAQ, per germline (reference sequence). Trimming stripped 5 bases from V and 2 bases from J, with 10 bases between. This CDR3 is built from 15 residues. CDR3 sequence (DNA): TGTGCCAGCAGCCAAGACGGGGCTGGGGCCAACGTCCTGACTTTC. Protein product: CASSQDGAGANVLTF.

Ten or more counts support this clonotype. This rearrangement joins TRBV2 to TRBJ1-2, with 7 bases that match TRBD1. Germline V gene sequence: CDR1 SNHLY, CDR2 FYNNEI. The CDR3 sequence is 13 residues long. After removal of 7 bases from V and 8 bases from J, the junction contained 10 bases not matched to a gene. The CDR3 region is CASIDRVLVGYTF. The CDR3 DNA is TGTGCCAGCATCGACAGGGTCTTGGTAGGCTACACCTTC.

This clonotype was seen a handful of times. The chain carries TRBV6-1 and TRBJ1-6; D unresolved. CDR1 is MNHNS, CDR2 SASEGT, per germline. The ends were cut back, 10 bases at V and 5 bases at J, with 15 bases in the middle. The CDR3 is 14 residues long. In DNA form, the CDR3 reads TGTGCCACCACAATTGGACGGGATAATTCACCCCTCCACTTT. Its translation: CATTIGRDNSPLHF.

This clonotype has ten or more counts. The V and J genes are TRBV11-3 and TRBJ2-2, with unresolved D. CDR3 length: 12 residues. Looked up from germline, CDR1 is SGHNT and CDR2 is YENEEA. V lost 4 bases to trimming and J lost 3 bases, with 3 bases between them. Here the CDR3 reads CASSSDTGELFF. The CDR3 DNA reads as TGTGCCAGCAGCTCAGACACCGGGGAGCTGTTTTTT.

This clonotype was seen at least ten times. This chain connects TRBV27 to TRBJ2-3; 9 bases match TRBD2. CDR3 length: 19 amino acids. Per germline, CDR1 MNHEY and CDR2 SMNVEV (reference sequence). J gave up 0 bases and V 5 bases, and 15 bases lay outside the gene matches. The CDR3 sequence: CASSRRPGLAESSTDTQYF. For the CDR3, the DNA is TGTGCCAGCAGTAGGAGGCCGGGACTAGCTGAAAGTAGCACAGATACGCAGTATTTT.

The chain combines TRBV27 with TRBJ1-1; unclear D gene. With 5 bases removed from V and 0 bases from J, the gap between germline ends came to 16 bases. The CDR3 spans 16 residues. Germline CDR1 and CDR2: MNHEY and SMNVEV (reference sequence). This CDR3 reads CASSTGPSHMNTEAFF. In DNA form, the CDR3 reads TGTGCCAGCAGTACTGGACCCTCACACATGAACACTGAAGCTTTCTTT.

This clonotype was seen only a few times. This chain joins TRBV24-1 and TRBJ1-2; no definite D call. The CDR3 has 14 residues. V lost 2 bases, J lost 4 bases, and 10 bases lay in between. CDR1 is KGHDR, CDR2 SFDVKD, per germline. CDR3 region: CATSDSGKGYGYTF. The CDR3 DNA reads TGTGCCACCAGTGATTCGGGAAAAGGCTATGGCTACACCTTC.

The CDR3 DNA reads as TGTGCCACTCGAGCGGGAAGCACAGATACGCAGTATTTT. It encodes CATRAGSTDTQYF. V gene TRBV2 combines with J gene TRBJ2-3; 7 bases are shared with TRBD2. The junction had 4 bases not matched to a gene; V was cut back by 10 bases and J by 0 bases. Germline-derived CDR1 and CDR2 are SNHLY and FYNNEI. CDR3 length: 13 amino acids.

In this sample, this clonotype turned up many times. V gene TRBV27 combines with J gene TRBJ2-2, with D maybe TRBD2 (6 bases). This CDR3 contains 20 residues. Germline-derived CDR1 and CDR2 are MNHEY and SMNVEV (reference sequence). Trimming took off 4 bases at V and 5 bases at J, with 29 bases between the two ends. Written as DNA, the CDR3 is TGTGCCAGCAGTTCAAACATCCATAAGAAAGTCACGGCGGGGACCGGGGAGCTGTTTTTT. Translated: CASSSNIHKKVTAGTGELFF.

This clonotype occurred many times. The chain has TRBV20-1 and TRBJ1-6; TRBD1 is a possible D gene (6 bases). V was pared by 1 base and J by 8 bases, with 18 bases between. Germline V gives CDR1 DFQATT, CDR2 SNEGSKA (reference sequence). The CDR3 length is 16 residues. CDR3 bases: TGCAGTGCTAGAGCCCTACGGACAGCCAATTATTCACCCCTCCACTTT. This sequence encodes CSARALRTANYSPLHF.